These 20 T cell receptor beta chains share one sample of origin, sequenced in a study of CD8 T cells in Susac syndrome. RNA in amounts of about 0.5 to 1 ug was reverse transcribed with random hexamers. MiXCR, run by TCRdb on the immunoSEQ multiplex PCR reads, gives a single entry per CDR3 protein. The data show 250,000 to 350,000 distinct CDR3 sequences, roughly 94% seen once. Input material: CD4+ T cells from PBMCs. All receptors come from a human donor with multiple sclerosis.

This sequence joins TRBV29-1 and TRBJ2-3, with D possibly TRBD1 on 6 matching bases. Germline values: CDR1 SQVTM, CDR2 ANQGSEA. This CDR3 contains 15 residues. V was clipped by 4 bases and J by 0 bases, with 14 bases between them. The CDR3 spells CSVGPGQISTDTQYF. CDR3 in DNA: TGCAGCGTTGGTCCCGGACAGATTAGCACAGATACGCAGTATTTT.

CDR3 loop: CSVERTEQSEAFF. Here the CDR3 DNA reads TGCAGCGTTGAAAGGACAGAGCAGTCTGAAGCTTTCTTT. V and J are TRBV29-1 and TRBJ1-1; TRBD1 is a possible D gene (6 bases). V was pared by 2 bases and J by 6 bases, with 13 bases between. The CDR3 length is 13 residues. Germline lookup yields CDR1 SQVTM and CDR2 ANQGSEA.

The CDR3 DNA reads TGCGCCAGCAGCTTCTCCCTAGCGGGGCAAGAGACCCAGTACTTC. It specifies CASSFSLAGQETQYF. The rearrangement links TRBV5-1 to TRBJ2-5; 9 bases line up with TRBD2. Germline-derived CDR1 and CDR2 are SGHRS and YFSETQ. The V gene end was trimmed by 2 bases and the J gene end by 2 bases; junction bases not matched to a gene: 4. The CDR3 length is 15 residues.

The chain combines TRBV20-1 with TRBJ2-3; D may be TRBD2 (6 bases). The CDR3 runs 13 residues. The V gene's germline CDR1 is DFQATT and CDR2 SNEGSKA (reference sequence). V lost 6 bases and J 3 bases, leaving 13 bases between the germline ends. The DNA of the CDR3 is TGCAGTGCCCCATCACGGGAGACAGATACGCAGTATTTT. Translation: CSAPSRETDTQYF.

The chain links TRBV9 to TRBJ2-3; 8 bases are a match to TRBD2. The CDR3 is 13 residues long. The germline gives CDR1 SGDLS, CDR2 YYNGEE. The ends lost 7 bases at V and 8 bases at J; junction bases unmatched: 9. Here the CDR3 DNA reads TGTGCCAGCGGAAGCGGGGGCAGAGTTACGCAGTATTTT. It specifies CASGSGGRVTQYF.

CDR3 in DNA: TGTGCCAGCAGCCAAGATTCGTATAGGCTAGCGGGGGCTGGGGCAGATACGCAGTATTTT. This encodes CASSQDSYRLAGAGADTQYF. The chain couples TRBV3-1 to TRBJ2-3, with 10 nucleotides matching TRBD2. This CDR3 comprises 20 residues. Trimming took 0 bases from V and 4 from J; bases not matched to a gene: 16. In germline, CDR1 is LGHDT, CDR2 YNNKEL (reference sequence).

The V gene is TRBV7-9, the J gene TRBJ2-1, with D perhaps matching TRBD1 (5 bases). The CDR3 consists of 17 residues. The V and J ends lost 0 bases and 0 bases respectively, with 12 bases between them. Germline V CDR1 and CDR2: SEHNR, FQNEAQ (reference sequence). CDR3 sequence: CASSLALGAVSYNEQFF. The CDR3 nucleotides are TGTGCCAGCAGCTTAGCTCTAGGGGCGGTCTCCTACAATGAGCAGTTCTTC.

The chain uses TRBV29-1 and TRBJ2-3; TRBD2 is a possible D gene (5 bases). V shed 1 base and J shed 5 bases, with 19 bases lying between them. Germline V CDR1 and CDR2: SQVTM, ANQGSEA. The CDR3 contains 16 residues. CDR3 region: CSVEGGWQAVGDTQYF. CDR3 DNA: TGCAGCGTTGAAGGCGGGTGGCAGGCGGTCGGAGATACGCAGTATTTT.

This clonotype appeared once. V gene TRBV18 combines with J gene TRBJ2-5, with TRBD1 identical over 8 bases. CDR3 length: 16 amino acids. The trim removed 0 bases at V and 5 bases at J, leaving 8 bases unmatched. Germline values: CDR1 KGHSH, CDR2 LQKENI. The CDR3 loop reads CASSPPAGGIEETQYF. In DNA, the CDR3 is TGTGCCAGCTCACCACCGGCAGGGGGCATTGAGGAGACCCAGTACTTC.

The J gene is TRBJ1-4, the V gene TRBV2; D perhaps matches TRBD1 (5 bases). There are 13 residues in the CDR3. Germline CDR1 and CDR2: SNHLY and FYNNEI. Trimming removed 8 bases from V and 13 bases from J, with 20 bases in between. The CDR3 DNA follows: TGTGCCAGCGGAATGCAGGGATTCGTCGGACTGTTTTTT. Protein product: CASGMQGFVGLFF.

This clonotype was recorded once. This rearrangement joins TRBV6-5 to TRBJ1-3; 7 nucleotides match TRBD1. Germline loops: CDR1 MNHEY, CDR2 SVGAGI. There are 17 residues in the CDR3. Trimming at V came to 4 bases and at J to 8 bases, leaving 17 bases not matched to a gene. The CDR3 loop reads CASSSALPDSTGDTIYF. CDR3 sequence (DNA): TGTGCCAGCAGTTCGGCGCTCCCAGACTCCACAGGGGACACCATATATTTT.

J is TRBJ1-1 and V is TRBV7-2; D is unresolved. CDR3 length: 14 residues. Germline V lookup: CDR1 SGHTA, CDR2 FQGNSA. V dropped 1 base and J dropped 0 bases, with 6 bases sitting between them. As DNA, the CDR3 is TGTGCCAGCAGCTTAGTTCACATGAACACTGAAGCTTTCTTT. It encodes CASSLVHMNTEAFF.

The gene calls are TRBV5-6 and TRBJ1-6; D not certain. V dropped 4 bases and J dropped 10 bases, with 18 bases sitting between them. CDR3 length: 15 amino acids. Germline V gives CDR1 SGHDT, CDR2 YYEEEE. The CDR3 spells CASSPYSEAASPLHF. The CDR3 coding sequence is TGTGCCAGCAGCCCTTACAGCGAGGCTGCCTCACCCCTCCACTTT. The full variable domain, in which reference TRBV5-6 and TRBJ1-6 provide the parts outside the CDR3, is DAGVTQSPTHLIKTRGQQVTLRCSPKSGHDTVSWYQQALGQGPQFIFQYYEEEERQRGNFPDRFSGHQFPNYSSELNVNALLLGDSALYLCASSPYSEAASPLHFGNGTRLTVT.

The chain recombines TRBV29-1 with TRBJ1-1; D is ambiguous. Trimming pared 5 bases from V and 0 bases from J, leaving 13 bases between. This CDR3 contains 14 residues. Germline V CDR1 and CDR2: SQVTM, ANQGSEA. The CDR3, as DNA: TGCAGCGTTAACAAGGCGAGCCTGAACACTGAAGCTTTCTTT. Its translation is CSVNKASLNTEAFF.

This rearrangement joins TRBV20-1 to TRBJ2-2; D remains unclear. The CDR3 consists of 15 residues. Germline values: CDR1 DFQATT, CDR2 SNEGSKA (reference sequence). V was pared by 1 base and J by 2 bases, with 11 bases between. The DNA for the CDR3 is TGCAGTGCTAGAGTTAGAGGTGCTAACACCGGGGAGCTGTTTTTT. This codes for CSARVRGANTGELFF.

In its sample, this clonotype was seen once. The chain uses TRBV20-1 and TRBJ1-2, with D possibly being TRBD1 (6 bases). The CDR3 covers 15 residues. V was cut by 4 bases and J by 5 bases, with 20 bases left in between. The V gene's germline CDR1 is DFQATT and CDR2 SNEGSKA (reference sequence). The CDR3 bases are TGCAGTGCTACCTACTCAGGACAGCGGATATATGGCTACACCTTC. This gives the protein CSATYSGQRIYGYTF.

The chain recombines TRBV7-3 with TRBJ2-2; 9 bases fit TRBD2. The V gene's germline CDR1 is SGHTA and CDR2 FQGTGA. This CDR3 is built from 14 residues. The V and J ends lost 1 base and 10 bases, in that order; junction bases with no gene match: 4. This CDR3 reads CASSLKLAGAELFF. CDR3 sequence (DNA): TGTGCCAGCAGCTTAAAACTAGCGGGCGCGGAGCTGTTTTTT.

The chain joins TRBV18 to TRBJ1-2; D is undetermined. Trimming removed 3 bases from V and 5 bases from J, with 19 bases in between. Germline V gene sequence: CDR1 KGHSH, CDR2 LQKENI. CDR3 length: 16 residues. The CDR3 DNA reads TGTGCCAGCTCACCTTCGGGCCTCCAAAGGGAGTATGGCTACACCTTC. It yields the protein CASSPSGLQREYGYTF.

CDR3 bases: TGTGCCAGCAGTCTCCGGGCCACCGGGGGAAGCGAGCAGTACTTC. It yields the protein CASSLRATGGSEQYF. The chain uses TRBV6-2 or TRBV6-3 and TRBJ2-7; D is possibly TRBD2 (6 bases). The CDR3 has 15 residues. V was clipped by 5 bases and J by 6 bases, with 20 bases between them. Germline CDR1 is MNHEY and CDR2 is SVGEGT.

The chain employs TRBV7-9 and TRBJ1-3; 7 nucleotides agree with TRBD1. The CDR3 is made up of 15 amino acids. V shed 1 base, J shed 4 bases, and the junction held 4 bases outside the gene matches. CDR1 SEHNR and CDR2 FQNEAQ come from the germline V gene (reference sequence). Here the CDR3 reads CASSLGRGPGNTIYF. For the CDR3, the DNA is TGTGCCAGCAGCTTAGGGAGGGGGCCGGGAAACACCATATATTTT.